Listed below are T cell receptor beta chains from one sample, sequenced in a study of blood T cell repertoires in COVID-19. Generated by immunoSEQ multiplex PCR, the TCRdb table keeps only in-frame clones and is missing some. Of hundreds of thousands of clones in the sample, 90% were seen once. Sequencing was done on a sample of PBMCs or T cells enriched from blood (not recorded which). The receptors come from a woman between 18 and 30 years old with acute COVID-19. CDR3s include the opening cysteine and the closing phenylalanine or tryptophan. D genes are given only for firm matches. Where a row states a size, it is once, few, many or the class of an expanded clone; other rows omit it.

cdr3_length	v_call	j_call	clone_size	d_call	cdr3_aa	cdr3_nt
14	TRBV4-1	TRBJ2-7	-	TRBD1	CASSQGQGTYEQYF	TGCGCCAGCAGCCAAGGACAGGGAACCTACGAGCAGTACTTC
17	TRBV11-3	TRBJ2-2	-	TRBD2	CASSSRTSGSFAGELFF	TGTGCCAGCAGCTCTCGGACTAGCGGGAGCTTCGCCGGGGAGCTGTTTTTT
13	TRBV15	TRBJ1-2	-	-	CATSSTTGYGYTF	TGTGCCACCAGCAGCACAACAGGCTATGGCTACACCTTC
15	TRBV5-1	TRBJ2-7	-	TRBD1	CASSPPGQGSYEQYF	TGCGCCAGCAGTCCTCCGGGACAGGGGTCCTACGAGCAGTACTTC
17	TRBV21-1	TRBJ2-7	-	-	CASSLKERDRDYYEQYF	TGTGCCAGCAGCCTAAAAGAGAGGGACAGGGATTACTACGAGCAGTACTTC
16	TRBV13	TRBJ2-3	once	TRBD2	CASSPVGGGGTDTQYF	TGTGCCAGCAGCCCAGTGGGGGGAGGGGGCACAGATACGCAGTATTTT
14	TRBV5-1	TRBJ1-1	-	-	CTSSLEGGWTEAFF	TGCACCAGCAGCTTGGAAGGAGGGTGGACTGAAGCTTTCTTT
16	TRBV7-2	TRBJ2-1	-	TRBD2	CASSESGLATYNEQFF	TGTGCCAGCAGCGAGTCAGGACTAGCCACCTACAATGAGCAGTTCTTC
15	TRBV18	TRBJ1-1	-	-	CASSPIGGKVTEAFF	TGTGCCAGCTCACCAATAGGGGGAAAGGTTACTGAAGCTTTCTTT
14	TRBV28	TRBJ2-7	few	TRBD2	CASSLAGGPYEQYF	TGTGCCAGCAGCCTAGCGGGAGGGCCTTACGAGCAGTACTTC
15	TRBV4-3	TRBJ2-7	-	-	CASSQGQAGAYEQYF	TGCGCCAGCAGCCAAGGGCAGGCGGGCGCCTACGAGCAGTACTTC
18	TRBV11-2	TRBJ2-7	-	-	CASSLGWGQGKSSYEQYF	TGTGCCAGCAGCTTAGGGTGGGGCCAGGGGAAGAGCTCCTACGAGCAGTACTTC
12	TRBV2	TRBJ1-6	-	-	CASRADNSPLHF	TGTGCCAGCAGGGCAGATAATTCACCCCTCCACTTT
14	TRBV21-1	TRBJ2-7	-	-	CASSRTSGSYEQYF	TGTGCCAGCAGCAGGACTAGCGGGAGCTACGAGCAGTACTTC
16	TRBV27	TRBJ2-2	-	TRBD2	CASSGSGTHPTGELFF	TGTGCCAGCAGCGGTAGCGGGACCCATCCCACCGGGGAGCTGTTTTTT
18	TRBV28	TRBJ2-4	-	TRBD2	CASSTQIGTSDGKNIQYF	TGTGCCAGCAGTACCCAAATCGGGACTAGCGATGGCAAAAACATTCAGTACTTC
12	TRBV29-1	TRBJ1-1	-	TRBD1	CSAAGQGAEAFF	TGCAGCGCCGCCGGACAGGGAGCTGAAGCTTTCTTT
16	TRBV29-1	TRBJ2-4	-	-	CSVLLPRGSIKNIQYF	TGCAGCGTCTTACTACCCAGGGGATCTATCAAAAACATTCAGTACTTC
13	TRBV12-3/TRBV12-4	TRBJ1-5	-	-	CASSFVPNQPQHF	TGTGCCAGCAGTTTCGTCCCGAATCAGCCCCAGCATTTT
16	TRBV10-3	TRBJ2-7	-	TRBD2	CAISDSSGTSIDRVYF	TGTGCCATCAGTGATTCTTCGGGGACTAGCATCGACCGGGTGTACTTC
16	TRBV5-1	TRBJ1-4	-	-	CASSPRALGTNEKLFF	TGCGCCAGCAGCCCGAGGGCCTTGGGCACTAATGAAAAACTGTTTTTT
14	TRBV3-1/TRBV3-2	TRBJ2-5	-	-	CASSQEVVQETQYF	TGTGCCAGCAGCCAAGAGGTAGTTCAAGAGACCCAGTACTTC
13	TRBV2	TRBJ1-1	-	-	CATQTELNTEAFF	TGTGCCACCCAGACAGAACTGAACACTGAAGCTTTCTTT
12	TRBV5-1	TRBJ2-1	once	-	CASSRGMDEQFF	TGCGCCAGCAGCCGCGGTATGGATGAGCAGTTCTTC
15	TRBV11-2	TRBJ2-1	-	TRBD2	CASSFGSGSHNEQFF	TGTGCCAGCAGCTTCGGTAGCGGGAGCCACAATGAGCAGTTCTTC
15	TRBV28	TRBJ1-3	-	-	CASRDHRRTGNTIYF	TGTGCCAGCAGGGATCACAGGCGTACTGGAAACACCATATATTTT
13	TRBV4-2	TRBJ1-1	-	-	CASSQDGGSEAFF	TGTGCCAGCAGCCAAGATGGTGGCAGTGAAGCTTTCTTT
15	TRBV7-2	TRBJ2-4	-	-	CASSSETGAKNIQYF	TGTGCCAGCAGCTCAGAGACAGGAGCCAAAAACATTCAGTACTTC
14	TRBV29-1	TRBJ1-5	few	TRBD1	CSVAGGTGNQPQHF	TGCAGCGTAGCAGGGGGTACCGGCAATCAGCCCCAGCATTTT
16	TRBV7-2	TRBJ1-2	once	TRBD1	CASSPRGTGERYGYTF	TGTGCCAGCAGCCCCCGGGGGACAGGGGAGCGGTATGGCTACACCTTC
15	TRBV4-3	TRBJ2-1	-	TRBD1	CASSAGTGLYNEQFF	TGCGCCAGCAGTGCAGGGACAGGGCTTTACAATGAGCAGTTCTTC
13	TRBV28	TRBJ1-5	-	-	CASSFTGFKAQHF	TGTGCCAGCAGTTTCACGGGTTTTAAGGCCCAGCATTTT
15	TRBV5-1	TRBJ2-3	-	-	CASSLVAGRTDTQYF	TGCGCCAGCAGCTTGGTAGCAGGGAGGACAGATACGCAGTATTTT
13	TRBV30	TRBJ1-2	-	TRBD1	CAWSGGQGDGYTF	TGTGCCTGGAGTGGGGGACAGGGGGACGGCTACACCTTC
17	TRBV5-1	TRBJ1-5	-	TRBD1	CASSPGQGAWGNQPQHF	TGCGCCAGCAGCCCGGGACAGGGGGCGTGGGGCAATCAGCCCCAGCATTTT
13	TRBV2	TRBJ2-3	-	-	CASRSVGSNTQYF	TGTGCCAGCAGATCTGTGGGGAGCAATACGCAGTATTTT